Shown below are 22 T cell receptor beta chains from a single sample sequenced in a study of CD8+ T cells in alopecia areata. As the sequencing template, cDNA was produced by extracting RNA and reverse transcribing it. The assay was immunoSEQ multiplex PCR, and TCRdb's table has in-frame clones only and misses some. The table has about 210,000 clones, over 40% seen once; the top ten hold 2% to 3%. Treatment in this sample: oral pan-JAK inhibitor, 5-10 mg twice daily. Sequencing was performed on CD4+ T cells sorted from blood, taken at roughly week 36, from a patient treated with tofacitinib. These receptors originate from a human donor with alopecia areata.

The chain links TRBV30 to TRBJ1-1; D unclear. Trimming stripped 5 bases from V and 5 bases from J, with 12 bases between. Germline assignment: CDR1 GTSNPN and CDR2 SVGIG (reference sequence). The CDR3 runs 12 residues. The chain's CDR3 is CAWGALGTEAFF. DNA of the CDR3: TGTGCCTGGGGCGCGCTAGGGACTGAAGCTTTCTTT.

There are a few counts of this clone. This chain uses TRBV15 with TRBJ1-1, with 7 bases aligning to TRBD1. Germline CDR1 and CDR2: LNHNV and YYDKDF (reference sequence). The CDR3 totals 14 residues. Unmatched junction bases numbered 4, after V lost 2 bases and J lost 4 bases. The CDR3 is CATSRFQGGTEAFF. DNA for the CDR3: TGTGCCACCAGCAGATTCCAGGGGGGCACTGAAGCTTTCTTT.

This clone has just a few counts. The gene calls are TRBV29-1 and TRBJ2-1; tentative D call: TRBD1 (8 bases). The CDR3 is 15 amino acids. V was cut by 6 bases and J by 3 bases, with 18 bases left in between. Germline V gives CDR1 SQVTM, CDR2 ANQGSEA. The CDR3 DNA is TGCAGCGTCCTATACAGGGGGGGCGGCTACAATGAGCAGTTCTTC. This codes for CSVLYRGGGYNEQFF.

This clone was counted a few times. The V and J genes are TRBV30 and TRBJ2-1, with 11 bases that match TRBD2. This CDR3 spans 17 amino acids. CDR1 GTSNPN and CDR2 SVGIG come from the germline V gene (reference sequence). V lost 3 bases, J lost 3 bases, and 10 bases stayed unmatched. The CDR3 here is CAWRDKLAGVFYNEQFF. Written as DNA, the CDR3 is TGTGCCTGGAGGGACAAACTAGCGGGAGTGTTCTACAATGAGCAGTTCTTC.

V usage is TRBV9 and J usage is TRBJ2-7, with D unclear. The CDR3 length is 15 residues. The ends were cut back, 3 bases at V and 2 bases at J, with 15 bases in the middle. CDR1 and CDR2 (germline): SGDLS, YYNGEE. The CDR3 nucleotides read TGTGCCAGCAGCGGTGCCCCCGGCAGTCCCTACGAGCAGTACTTC. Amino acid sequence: CASSGAPGSPYEQYF.

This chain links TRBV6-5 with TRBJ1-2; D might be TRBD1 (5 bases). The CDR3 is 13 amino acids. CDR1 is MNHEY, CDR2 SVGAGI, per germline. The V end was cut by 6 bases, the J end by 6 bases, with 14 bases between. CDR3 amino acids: CASSPPGVHGYTF. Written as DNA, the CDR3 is TGTGCCAGCAGCCCCCCGGGGGTCCATGGCTACACCTTC.

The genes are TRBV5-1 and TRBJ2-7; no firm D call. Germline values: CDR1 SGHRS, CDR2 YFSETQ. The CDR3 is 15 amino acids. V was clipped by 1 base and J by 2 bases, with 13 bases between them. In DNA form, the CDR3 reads TGCGCCAGCAGCTTGCGCGGTATTACCACCTACGAGCAGTACTTC. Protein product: CASSLRGITTYEQYF. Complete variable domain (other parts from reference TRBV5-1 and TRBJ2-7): KAGVTQTPRYLIKTRGQQVTLSCSPISGHRSVSWYQQTPGQGLQFLFEYFSETQRNKGNFPGRFSGRQFSNSRSEMNVSTLELGDSALYLCASSLRGITTYEQYFGPGTRLTVT.

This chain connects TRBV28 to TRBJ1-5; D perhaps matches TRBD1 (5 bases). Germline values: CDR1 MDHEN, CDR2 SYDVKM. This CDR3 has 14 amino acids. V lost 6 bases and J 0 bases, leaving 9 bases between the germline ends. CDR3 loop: CASRGPYSNQPQHF. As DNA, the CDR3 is TGTGCCAGCAGGGGACCCTATAGCAATCAGCCCCAGCATTTT. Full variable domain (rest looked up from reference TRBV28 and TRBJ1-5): DVKVTQSSRYLVKRTGEKVFLECVQDMDHENMFWYRQDPGLGLRLIYFSYDVKMKEKGDIPEGYSVSREKKERFSLILESASTNQTSMYLCASRGPYSNQPQHFGDGTRLSIL.

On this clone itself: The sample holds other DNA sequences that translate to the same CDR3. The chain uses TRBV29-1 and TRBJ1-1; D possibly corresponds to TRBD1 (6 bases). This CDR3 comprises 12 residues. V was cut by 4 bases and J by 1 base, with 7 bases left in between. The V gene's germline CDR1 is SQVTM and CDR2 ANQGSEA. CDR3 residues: CSVVQGNTEAFF. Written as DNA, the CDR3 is TGCAGCGTTGTACAGGGGAACACTGAAGCTTTCTTT.

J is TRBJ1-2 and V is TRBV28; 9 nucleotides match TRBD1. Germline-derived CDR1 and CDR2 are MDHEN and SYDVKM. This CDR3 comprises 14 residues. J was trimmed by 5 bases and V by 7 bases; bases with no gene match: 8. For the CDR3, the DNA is TGTGCCAGCAACACACAGGGGGCGGTGTATGGCTACACCTTC. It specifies CASNTQGAVYGYTF.

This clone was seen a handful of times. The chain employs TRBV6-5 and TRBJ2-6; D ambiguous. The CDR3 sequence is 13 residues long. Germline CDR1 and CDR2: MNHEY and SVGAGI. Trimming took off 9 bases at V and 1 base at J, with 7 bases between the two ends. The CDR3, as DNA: TGTGCCAGTTCAGCTTCTGGGGCCAACGTCCTGACTTTC. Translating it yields CASSASGANVLTF.

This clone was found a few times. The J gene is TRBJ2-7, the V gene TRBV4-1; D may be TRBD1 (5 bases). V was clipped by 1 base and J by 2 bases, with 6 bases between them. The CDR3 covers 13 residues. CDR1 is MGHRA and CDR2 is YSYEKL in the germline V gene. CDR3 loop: CASSQVQAYEQYF. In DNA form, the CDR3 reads TGCGCCAGCAGCCAAGTACAGGCCTACGAGCAGTACTTC.

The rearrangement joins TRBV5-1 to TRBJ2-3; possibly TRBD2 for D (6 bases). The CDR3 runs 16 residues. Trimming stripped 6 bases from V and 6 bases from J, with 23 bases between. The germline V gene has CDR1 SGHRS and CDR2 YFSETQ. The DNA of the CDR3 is TGCGCCAGCATGCCCCCGGAGACTAGGCGGGTCGATACGCAGTATTTT. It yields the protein CASMPPETRRVDTQYF.

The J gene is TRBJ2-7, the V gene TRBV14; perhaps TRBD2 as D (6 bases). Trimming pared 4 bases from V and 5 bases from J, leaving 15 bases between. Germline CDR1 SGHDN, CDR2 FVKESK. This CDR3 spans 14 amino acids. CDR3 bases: TGTGCCAGCAGCCCGTCTAGCGCAATAAACGAGCAGTACTTC. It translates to CASSPSSAINEQYF. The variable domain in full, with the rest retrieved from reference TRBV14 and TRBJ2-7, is EAGVTQFPSHSVIEKGQTVTLRCDPISGHDNLYWYRRVMGKEIKFLLHFVKESKQDESGMPNNRFLAERTGGTYSTLKVQPAELEDSGVYFCASSPSSAINEQYFGPGTRLTVT.

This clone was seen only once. CDR3 bases: TGTGCCAGCAGGAGGAACGTAGCTAACTATGGCTACACCTTC. Protein: CASRRNVANYGYTF. V and J are TRBV2 and TRBJ1-2; the D is unclear. Trimming stripped 6 bases from V and 0 bases from J, with 11 bases between. The CDR3 totals 14 residues. Germline CDR1 SNHLY, CDR2 FYNNEI.

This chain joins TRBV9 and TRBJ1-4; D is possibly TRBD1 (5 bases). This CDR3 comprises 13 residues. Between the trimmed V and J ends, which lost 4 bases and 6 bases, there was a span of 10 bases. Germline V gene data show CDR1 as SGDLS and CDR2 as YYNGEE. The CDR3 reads CASSIGGDEKLFF. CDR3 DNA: TGTGCCAGCAGCATCGGGGGGGATGAAAAACTGTTTTTT.

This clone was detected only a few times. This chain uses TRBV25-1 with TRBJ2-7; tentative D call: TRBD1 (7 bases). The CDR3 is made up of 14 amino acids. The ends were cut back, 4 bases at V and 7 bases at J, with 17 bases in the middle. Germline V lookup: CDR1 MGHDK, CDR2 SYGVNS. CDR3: CASSARRGEREQYF. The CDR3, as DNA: TGTGCCAGCAGTGCCCGCAGGGGGGAGCGGGAGCAGTACTTC.

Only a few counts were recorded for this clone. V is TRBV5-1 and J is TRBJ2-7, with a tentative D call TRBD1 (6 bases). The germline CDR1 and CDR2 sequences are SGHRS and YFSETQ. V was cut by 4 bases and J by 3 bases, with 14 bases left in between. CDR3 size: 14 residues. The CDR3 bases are TGCGCCAGCAGCATAGACAGGAGTAACTACGAGCAGTACTTC. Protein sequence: CASSIDRSNYEQYF.

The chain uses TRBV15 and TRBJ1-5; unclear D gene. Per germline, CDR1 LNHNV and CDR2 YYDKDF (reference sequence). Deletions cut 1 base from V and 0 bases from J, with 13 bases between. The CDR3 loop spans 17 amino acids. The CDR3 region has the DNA TGTGCCACCAGCAGAGGGACTGGGCCCAATAGCAATCAGCCCCAGCATTTT. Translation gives CATSRGTGPNSNQPQHF.

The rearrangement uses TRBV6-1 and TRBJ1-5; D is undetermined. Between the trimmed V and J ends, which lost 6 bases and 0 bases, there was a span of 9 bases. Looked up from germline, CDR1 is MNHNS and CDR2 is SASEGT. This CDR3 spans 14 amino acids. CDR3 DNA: TGTGCCAGCAGCCGGGCCGATAGCAATCAGCCCCAGCATTTT. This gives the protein CASSRADSNQPQHF.

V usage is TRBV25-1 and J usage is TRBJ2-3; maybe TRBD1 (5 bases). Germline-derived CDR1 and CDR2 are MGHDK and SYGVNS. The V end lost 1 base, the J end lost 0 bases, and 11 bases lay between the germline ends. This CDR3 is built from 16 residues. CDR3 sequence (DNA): TGTGCCAGCAGTGAATCTGCGACAGCTAGCACAGATACGCAGTATTTT. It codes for CASSESATASTDTQYF.

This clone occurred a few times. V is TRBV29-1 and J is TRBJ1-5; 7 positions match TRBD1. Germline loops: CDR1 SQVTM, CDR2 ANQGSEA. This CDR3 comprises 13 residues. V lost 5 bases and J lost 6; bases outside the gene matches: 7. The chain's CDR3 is CSVSTGAGQPQHF. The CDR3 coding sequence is TGCAGCGTTAGTACAGGGGCTGGTCAGCCCCAGCATTTT.